Below are 2 T cell receptor beta chains sequenced from a single sample in a study of cytomegalovirus exposure and HLA in healthy donors. PCR employed 60 Vbeta and 13 Jbeta primers. Assay: immunoSEQ multiplex PCR; the TCRdb copy retains only in-frame clones and omits some. The table lists 33,000 or so clones, 85% to 95% of them singletons, with roughly 2.5% in the top ten. Sequencing used PBMCs. All receptors derive from a young woman in good health and CMV-seronegative.

J is TRBJ1-2 and V is TRBV30; D remains unclear. Germline V lookup: CDR1 GTSNPN, CDR2 SVGIG (reference sequence). Trimming pared 8 bases from V and 3 bases from J, leaving 19 bases between. This CDR3 region has 14 residues. CDR3 protein: CALRGMVGDYGYTF. For the CDR3, the DNA is TGTGCCCTGAGAGGAATGGTTGGAGACTATGGCTACACCTTC.

The chain joins TRBV5-4 to TRBJ2-4; 9 bases fit TRBD2. V shed 6 bases and J 4 bases; nucleotides not matched to a gene: 11. Germline V gene data show CDR1 as SGHNT and CDR2 as YYREEE (reference sequence). CDR3 size: 16 residues. DNA of the CDR3: TGTGCCAGCAATGATCGATCGACTAGCGGTAAAAACATTCAGTACTTC. Amino acid sequence: CASNDRSTSGKNIQYF.